This T cell receptor beta chain is from a study of blood T cell repertoires in COVID-19. The wider study: COVID-19 samples collected from the United States, Italy and Spain covered acute and convalescent phases.

Original analysis: Reference gene primers were amplified, and this amplification served to estimate nucleated cell counts. The method was immunoSEQ multiplex PCR; TCRdb's version includes in-frame clones alone and lacks a portion of them. The DNA gave D and trimming, while V, J and clone size come from that table. The profile covers 270,000 or so clones, with roughly 89% appearing a single time and approximately 4.6% taken by the ten largest. The CDR3 consists of 14 residues. Trimming cost V 7 bases and J 5 bases; bases outside gene matches: 10. Looked up from germline, CDR1 is LNHDA and CDR2 is SQIVND (reference sequence).

Sequencing was performed on peripheral blood. This clonotype originated in a woman in her 40s who had recovered from COVID-19. The genes are TRBV19 and TRBJ1-1; 7 bases line up with TRBD1. The chain's CDR3 is CASNQQGSRTEAFF. DNA of the CDR3: TGTGCCAGTAACCAACAGGGGTCGAGAACTGAAGCTTTCTTT.